The next 23 T cell receptor beta chains were all read from a single sample in a study of spatial heterogeneity in lung cancer. The study's findings and limits: Tracking of tumor mutation counts was seen in expanded intratumoral alpha and beta TCR counts.

In TCRdb, the 5' RACE reads were re-called with MiXCR into one record per CDR3 protein. The table lists 15,000 to 20,000 distinct CDR3 sequences, around 8% of them singletons. This sample's time point: sample taken at primary tumor resection. The antigens of these receptors remain unknown. The sequencing used lung tumor tissue, collected at surgery. The source is a male donor with early-stage non-small cell lung cancer.

This clonotype is medium-sized (0.01 to 0.1%) in the sample. CDR3 sequence reads: CASSSGTPNSPLHF. CDR3 coding DNA: TGTGCCAGCAGTTCCGGGACACCCAATTCACCCCTCCACTTT. The gene calls are TRBV12-3 or TRBV12-4 and TRBJ1-6, with D maybe TRBD1 (6 bases). Trimming stripped 4 bases from V and 7 bases from J, with 11 bases between. The CDR3 length is 14 residues.

The table lists this clonotype with many counts. The chain couples TRBV5-1 to TRBJ2-3; 8 nucleotides match TRBD2. This CDR3 has 15 amino acids. Germline CDR1 and CDR2: SGHRS and YFSETQ. Trimming cost V 2 bases and J 3 bases; bases outside gene matches: 5. CDR3 sequence (DNA): TGCGCCAGCAGCTTACCGGGACTAGTGACAGATACGCAGTATTTT. This gives the protein CASSLPGLVTDTQYF.

This clonotype was seen repeatedly, ten times or more. The V call is TRBV29-1, the J call TRBJ2-3; tentatively, D is TRBD2 (5 bases). Trimming stripped 4 bases from V and 4 bases from J, with 18 bases between. From germline, CDR1 is SQVTM and CDR2 ANQGSEA. The CDR3 is 15 residues long. CDR3 region: CSVAGRAFGADTQYF. The CDR3 DNA reads TGCAGCGTTGCTGGAAGGGCGTTCGGGGCAGATACGCAGTATTTT.

Concerning this clonotype itself: This could be a read error, since a much larger clone is one nucleotide away. This chain joins TRBV18 and TRBJ2-3; possible D gene TRBD2, 6 bases. Germline V lookup: CDR1 KGHSH, CDR2 LQKENI. This CDR3 contains 17 residues. V lost 4 bases to trimming and J lost 2 bases, with 19 bases between them. The chain's CDR3 is CASSLRSNIADTDTQYF. In DNA form, the CDR3 reads TGTGCCAGCTCACTAAGGTCTAATATAGCGGACACAGATACGCAGTATTTT.

This clonotype was seen at least ten times. The chain joins TRBV29-1 to TRBJ2-3; possibly TRBD2 for D (7 bases). V shed 0 bases and J shed 7 bases, with 17 bases lying between them. There are 15 residues in the CDR3. CDR1 and CDR2 from the germline V gene are SQVTM and ANQGSEA. CDR3 in amino acids: CSVEERQGGGNTQYF. The CDR3 DNA sequence: TGCAGCGTTGAAGAACGGCAGGGAGGGGGAAATACGCAGTATTTT.

This clonotype has a handful of counts. The chain joins TRBV4-2 to TRBJ2-3; 14 bases are a match to TRBD2. The germline CDR1 and CDR2 sequences are LGHNA and YNFKEQ. With 4 bases clipped from V and 0 bases from J, the junction kept 6 bases outside the gene matches. This CDR3 has 18 residues. CDR3 residues: CASSPGLAGGPSTDTQYF. Here the CDR3 DNA reads TGTGCCAGCAGCCCCGGACTAGCGGGGGGCCCTAGCACAGATACGCAGTATTTT.

This clonotype was recorded at least ten times. CDR3 in amino acids: CASSYQGSNEKLFF. Written as DNA, the CDR3 is TGTGCCAGCAGTTATCAGGGCTCTAATGAAAAACTGTTTTTT. The chain joins TRBV28 to TRBJ1-4; D is possibly TRBD1 (5 bases). The CDR3 is 14 amino acids. Germline CDR1 is MDHEN and CDR2 is SYDVKM. The V end was cut by 4 bases, the J end by 3 bases, with 9 bases between.

This clonotype was counted many times. The gene calls are TRBV28 and TRBJ2-3; possibly TRBD1 or TRBD2 for D (5 bases each). Germline V gives CDR1 MDHEN, CDR2 SYDVKM. Trimming took 4 bases from V and 8 from J, leaving 19 bases between them. This CDR3 region has 15 residues. CDR3: CASSSSTIRESTQYF. The DNA for the CDR3 is TGTGCCAGCAGTTCCTCTACTATCAGGGAGTCTACGCAGTATTTT.

The sample holds many counts of this clonotype. The CDR3: CASSLRMREPEAFF. CDR3 DNA: TGTGCCAGCAGTTTAAGAATGAGGGAACCTGAAGCTTTCTTT. The chain links TRBV12-3 or TRBV12-4 to TRBJ1-1; D unresolved. The CDR3 is 14 amino acids. V lost 2 bases to trimming and J lost 6 bases, with 13 bases between them.

This clonotype was found a few times. The chain has TRBV20-1 and TRBJ1-5; D perhaps matches TRBD1 (6 bases). Trimming removed 0 bases at V and 1 base at J, with 16 bases between. Germline CDR1 is DFQATT and CDR2 is SNEGSKA (reference sequence). There are 17 residues in the CDR3. The CDR3 sequence: CSARDHGGRMSNQPQHF. The CDR3 DNA reads TGCAGTGCTAGAGATCATGGGGGGCGGATGAGCAATCAGCCCCAGCATTTT.

The chain carries TRBV19 and TRBJ1-5; the match to TRBD1 covers 9 bases. The CDR3 totals 15 residues. Per the germline V gene, CDR1 is LNHDA and CDR2 is SQIVND (reference sequence). V lost 7 bases to trimming and J lost 5 bases; unmatched junction nucleotides: 9. The CDR3 sequence is CASIAQGAKDQPQHF. For the CDR3, the DNA is TGTGCCAGTATCGCACAGGGGGCGAAAGATCAGCCCCAGCATTTT.

In this sample, this clonotype turned up many times. The chain links TRBV18 to TRBJ1-1, with a possible D match to TRBD1 (5 bases). Deletions cut 2 bases from V and 5 bases from J, with 15 bases between. Germline-derived CDR1 and CDR2 are KGHSH and LQKENI. The CDR3 is 15 amino acids. The chain's CDR3 is CASSPGTGRTTEAFF. CDR3 DNA: TGTGCCAGCTCACCAGGAACGGGACGGACAACTGAAGCTTTCTTT.

This clonotype was detected many times. The genes are TRBV14 and TRBJ1-4, with D possibly being TRBD1 (5 bases). The CDR3 totals 15 residues. Germline V gene sequence: CDR1 SGHDN, CDR2 FVKESK. The germline V and J ends were trimmed by 6 bases and 8 bases, with 19 bases remaining between them. CDR3 nucleotides: TGTGCCAGCAGTCAGGCGGGGCACACAGCCGAAAAACTGTTTTTT. Encoded protein: CASSQAGHTAEKLFF.

This clonotype turned up a few times. The CDR3 bases are TGCGCCAGCAGCCAAGAGACTAGCGCTGGGGCCAACGTCCTGACTTTC. Protein product: CASSQETSAGANVLTF. V and J are TRBV4-1 and TRBJ2-6; 8 bases fit TRBD2. There are 16 residues in the CDR3. The V and J ends lost 0 bases and 2 bases, in that order; junction bases with no gene match: 0. The germline gives CDR1 MGHRA, CDR2 YSYEKL.

This clonotype was seen a few times. This chain links TRBV10-3 with TRBJ1-2; D might be TRBD1 (6 bases). This CDR3 has 13 amino acids. V was shortened by 8 bases and J by 6 bases, with 16 bases between the two germline ends. Germline CDR1 is ENHRY and CDR2 is SYGVKD. The chain's CDR3 is CAIRRGGSDGYTF. The CDR3 coding sequence is TGTGCCATCCGGAGGGGGGGGTCTGATGGCTACACCTTC.

Turning to this clonotype: A much larger clonotype is one base distant, so this may be a read error. The chain combines TRBV20-1 with TRBJ1-2, with 7 nucleotides matching TRBD1. The CDR3 runs to 11 residues. J lost 12 bases, V lost 6 bases, and 10 bases had no gene match. CDR1 and CDR2 (germline): DFQATT, SNEGSKA (reference sequence). The CDR3 DNA reads TGCAGTGCCACGACAGGGCCCGGCGACACCTTC. The encoded protein is CSATTGPGDTF.

This clonotype was picked up a small number of times. This chain connects TRBV7-2 to TRBJ2-5; D possibly corresponds to TRBD1 (5 bases). The CDR3 is 14 residues long. Germline CDR1 SGHTA, CDR2 FQGNSA. The V end was cut by 1 base, the J end by 4 bases, with 10 bases between. DNA of the CDR3: TGTGCCAGCAGCTTAGGGGGCGTCCGAGAGACCCAGTACTTC. This codes for CASSLGGVRETQYF.

CDR3 protein: CASTTGYSNQPQHF. As DNA, the CDR3 is TGTGCCAGCACCACTGGATATAGCAATCAGCCCCAGCATTTT. The chain combines TRBV12-3 or TRBV12-4 with TRBJ1-5; D not resolved. CDR3 size: 14 residues. V gave up 7 bases and J gave up 0 bases, with 10 bases separating them.

The V and J genes are TRBV20-1 and TRBJ1-5; tentative D call: TRBD1 (5 bases). Germline V gives CDR1 DFQATT, CDR2 SNEGSKA (reference sequence). The CDR3 has 13 amino acids. Trimming removed 3 bases at V and 4 bases at J, with 10 bases between. CDR3 nucleotides: TGCAGTGCTAGTGACCGACAGAATCAGCCCCAGCATTTT. It translates to CSASDRQNQPQHF.

This clonotype was picked up one time. Possible read error: a much larger clone is one base away. The DNA is omitted, as the CDR3 cannot be located on it reliably, and the CDR3 follows TCRdb's listing. The CDR3 protein is CSAWGAGNQPQNF. V usage is TRBV20-1 and J usage is TRBJ1-5; the table's D call, TRBD1, has no DNA check behind it. The CDR3 sequence runs 13 residues, both termini included. In germline, CDR1 is DFQATT, CDR2 SNEGSKA (reference sequence).

The J gene is TRBJ2-5, the V gene TRBV20-1; 10 bases line up with TRBD2. The CDR3 spans 15 residues. V lost 0 bases, J lost 4 bases, and 5 bases stayed unmatched. The germline V gene encodes CDR1 DFQATT and CDR2 SNEGSKA (reference sequence). The CDR3 region has the DNA TGCAGTGCTAGAGAAGAATCTAGCGGGGGAGAGACCCAGTACTTC. This sequence encodes CSAREESSGGETQYF.

This clonotype showed up many times. This sequence joins TRBV24-1 and TRBJ2-3; D call uncertain. This CDR3 comprises 17 residues. CDR1 is KGHDR and CDR2 is SFDVKD in the germline V gene. The V end lost 1 base, the J end lost 0 bases, and 13 bases lay between the germline ends. CDR3 in amino acids: CATSDFPEISSTDTQYF. The CDR3 coding sequence is TGTGCCACCAGTGATTTCCCGGAGATTTCTAGCACAGATACGCAGTATTTT.

The sample holds many counts of this clonotype. This rearrangement joins TRBV6-6 to TRBJ2-1; possible D gene TRBD1, 6 bases. The CDR3 runs to 16 residues. CDR1 MNHNY and CDR2 SVGAGI come from the germline V gene (reference sequence). Trimming cost V 0 bases and J 2 bases, with 11 bases left between them. The CDR3 region has the DNA TGTGCCAGCAGTTACTCGCGTGGGGGCCCCTACAATGAGCAGTTCTTC. This gives the protein CASSYSRGGPYNEQFF.